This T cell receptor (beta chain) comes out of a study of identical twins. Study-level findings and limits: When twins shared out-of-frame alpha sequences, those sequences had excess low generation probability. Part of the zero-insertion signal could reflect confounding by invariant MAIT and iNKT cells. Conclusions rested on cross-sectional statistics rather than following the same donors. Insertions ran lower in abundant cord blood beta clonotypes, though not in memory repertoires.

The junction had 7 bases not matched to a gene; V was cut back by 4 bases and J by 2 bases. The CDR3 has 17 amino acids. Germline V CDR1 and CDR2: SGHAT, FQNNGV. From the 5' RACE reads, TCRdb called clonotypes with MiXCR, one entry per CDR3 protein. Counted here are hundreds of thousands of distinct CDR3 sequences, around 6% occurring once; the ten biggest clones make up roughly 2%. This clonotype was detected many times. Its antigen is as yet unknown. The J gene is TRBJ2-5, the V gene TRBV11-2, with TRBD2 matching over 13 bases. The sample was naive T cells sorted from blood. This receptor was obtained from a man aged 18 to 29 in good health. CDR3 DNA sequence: TGTGCCAGCAGCTCGGGACTAGCGGGACTCCAGCAAGAGACCCAGTACTTC. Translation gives CASSSGLAGLQQETQYF.